Below, one TCR beta chain is given with its context. These data belong to a study of OX40 agonist ivuxolimab in advanced cancers. Germline-derived CDR1 and CDR2 are SGDLS and YYNGEE. The CDR3 runs to 14 residues. V lost 0 bases to trimming and J lost 4 bases, with 11 bases between them. Repertoires were generated with immunoSEQ multiplex PCR, while TCRdb's copy carries only in-frame clones and drops some. The table records fewer than 85,000 clones, approximately 83% of them present only once. V is TRBV9 and J is TRBJ2-7; no reliable D call. The sequencing used CD4+ or CD8+ T cells sorted from blood, collected in a trial of the OX40 agonist ivuxolimab. The sequence was obtained from an adult with an advanced solid tumor such as melanoma, head and neck, liver or kidney cancer. CDR3 residues: CASSVGVSPYEQYF. CDR3 DNA sequence: TGTGCCAGCAGCGTAGGAGTGTCTCCATACGAGCAGTACTTC.